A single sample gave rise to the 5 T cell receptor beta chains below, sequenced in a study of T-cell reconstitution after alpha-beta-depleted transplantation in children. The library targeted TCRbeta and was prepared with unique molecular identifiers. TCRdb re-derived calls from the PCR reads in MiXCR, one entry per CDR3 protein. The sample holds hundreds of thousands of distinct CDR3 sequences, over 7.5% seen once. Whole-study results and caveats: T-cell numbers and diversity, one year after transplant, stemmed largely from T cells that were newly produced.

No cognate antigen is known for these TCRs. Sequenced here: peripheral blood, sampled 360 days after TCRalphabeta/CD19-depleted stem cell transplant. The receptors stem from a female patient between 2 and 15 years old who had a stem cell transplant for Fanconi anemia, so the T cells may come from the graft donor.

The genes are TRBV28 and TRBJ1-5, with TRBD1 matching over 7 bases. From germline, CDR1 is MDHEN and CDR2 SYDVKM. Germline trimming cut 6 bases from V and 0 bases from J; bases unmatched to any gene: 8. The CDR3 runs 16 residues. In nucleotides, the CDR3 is TGTGCCAGCAGCCTGACAGGGCAATATAGCAATCAGCCCCAGCATTTT. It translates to CASSLTGQYSNQPQHF. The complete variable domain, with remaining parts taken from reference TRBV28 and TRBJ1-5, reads DVKVTQSSRYLVKRTGEKVFLECVQDMDHENMFWYRQDPGLGLRLIYFSYDVKMKEKGDIPEGYSVSREKKERFSLILESASTNQTSMYLCASSLTGQYSNQPQHFGDGTRLSIL.

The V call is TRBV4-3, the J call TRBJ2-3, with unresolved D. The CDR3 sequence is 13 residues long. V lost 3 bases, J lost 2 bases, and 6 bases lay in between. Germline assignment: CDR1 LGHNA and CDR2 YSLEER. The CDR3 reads CASSQGFTDTQYF. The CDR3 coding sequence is TGCGCCAGCAGCCAGGGTTTCACAGATACGCAGTATTTT.

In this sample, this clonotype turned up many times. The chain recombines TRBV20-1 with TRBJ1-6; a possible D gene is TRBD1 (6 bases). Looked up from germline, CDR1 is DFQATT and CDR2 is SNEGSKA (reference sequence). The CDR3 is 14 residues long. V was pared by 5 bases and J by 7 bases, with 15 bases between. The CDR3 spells CSAPYGGANSPLHF. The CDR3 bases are TGCAGTGCTCCCTACGGGGGCGCGAATTCACCCCTCCACTTT.

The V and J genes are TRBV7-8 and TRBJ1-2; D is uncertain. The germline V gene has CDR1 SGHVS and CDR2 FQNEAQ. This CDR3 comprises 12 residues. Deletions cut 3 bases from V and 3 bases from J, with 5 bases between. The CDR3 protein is CASSFHDYGYTF. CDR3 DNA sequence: TGTGCCAGCAGCTTTCATGACTATGGCTACACCTTC.

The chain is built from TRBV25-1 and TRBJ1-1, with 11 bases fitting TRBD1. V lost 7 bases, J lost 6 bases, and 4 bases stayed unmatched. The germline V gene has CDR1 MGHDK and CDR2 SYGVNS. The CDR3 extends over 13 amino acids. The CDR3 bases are TGTGCCAGCACTTGGGGACAGGGGGCTGAAGCTTTCTTT. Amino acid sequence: CASTWGQGAEAFF.